The clone carrying this T cell receptor beta chain was seen a handful of times. Its cognate antigen is unknown. The sample comes from a study of T cell repertoires in cytomegalovirus infection. Germline V gene data show CDR1 as MNHEY and CDR2 as SMNVEV (reference sequence). V was pared by 4 bases and J by 5 bases, with 12 bases between. This CDR3 is 14 amino acids long. TCRdb ran MiXCR on the reads and lists one entry per CDR3 protein. This sample has 300,000 or so distinct CDR3 sequences, with approximately 25% found just once. Material: cultured PBMCs, obtained from culture after CMV antigen stimulation. The origin of this receptor is a human donor in good health (CMV status not recorded). Some clones in this sample may be carry-over from other donors' samples. The V call is TRBV27, the J call TRBJ2-1; no firm D call. CDR3 bases: TGTGCCAGCAGTTCCCTTAACAACGACAATGAGCAGTTCTTC. Encoded protein: CASSSLNNDNEQFF.